These 25 T cell receptor beta chains were all obtained from the same sample, sequenced in a study of blood T cell repertoires in COVID-19. Using immunoSEQ multiplex PCR, the repertoire was profiled, and TCRdb retains in-frame clones only, with some absent. The table records around 300,000 clones, about four fifths of them present only once. Sequenced sample: peripheral blood. These TCRs come from a woman aged 50 to 60 who had recovered from COVID-19.

A single count supports this clone. The chain recombines TRBV11-2 with TRBJ2-5; 8 bases match TRBD2. Germline V gene sequence: CDR1 SGHAT, CDR2 FQNNGV. The J segment lost 7 bases and the V segment lost 5 bases, leaving 3 bases of the junction unmatched. This CDR3 region has 12 residues. The CDR3, as DNA: TGTGCCAGCAGCCGTCGGGGGGGGACCCAGTACTTC. Its translation is CASSRRGGTQYF.

The rearrangement uses TRBV29-1 and TRBJ1-2, with D possibly TRBD1 on 6 matching bases. The CDR3 loop spans 14 amino acids. Germline CDR1 and CDR2: SQVTM and ANQGSEA. The V end lost 4 bases, the J end lost 4 bases, and 16 bases lay between the germline ends. DNA for the CDR3: TGCAGCGTTGTTCCGGTAGGGACACTCTATGGCTACACCTTC. Its protein product is CSVVPVGTLYGYTF.

V and J are TRBV27 and TRBJ2-4; 8 bases are shared with TRBD1. CDR3 length: 17 amino acids. CDR1 is MNHEY and CDR2 is SMNVEV in the germline V gene (reference sequence). V shed 4 bases, J shed 2 bases, and the junction held 10 bases outside the gene matches. Written as DNA, the CDR3 is TGTGCCAGCAGTTCCCTCTTCAGGGGGCCGTCCAAAAACATTCAGTACTTC. It codes for CASSSLFRGPSKNIQYF.

The J gene is TRBJ1-1, the V gene TRBV14; unclear D gene. Looked up from germline, CDR1 is SGHDN and CDR2 is FVKESK. The length of the CDR3 is 15 residues. The V gene lost 2 bases and the J gene lost 4 bases, with 14 bases spanning the gap. The CDR3 nucleotides are TGTGCCAGCAGCCAATATTCAGGCTTGGGCACTGAAGCTTTCTTT. As protein: CASSQYSGLGTEAFF.

The chain combines TRBV5-8 with TRBJ2-7, with D perhaps matching TRBD2 (6 bases). Trimming took off 6 bases at V and 0 bases at J, with 16 bases between the two ends. The germline gives CDR1 SGHTS, CDR2 YDEGEE. The CDR3 contains 15 residues. CDR3 amino acids: CASTPGRGSSYEQYF. In DNA form, the CDR3 reads TGTGCCAGCACCCCAGGGCGGGGAAGCTCCTACGAGCAGTACTTC.

This sequence joins TRBV7-2 and TRBJ1-5; D possibly corresponds to TRBD1 (5 bases). The germline gives CDR1 SGHTA, CDR2 FQGNSA. The ends were cut back, 8 bases at V and 5 bases at J, with 13 bases in the middle. The CDR3 runs to 13 residues. The CDR3 nucleotides are TGTGCCAGCTCATTACGGGGGGATCAGCCCCAGCATTTT. Translation: CASSLRGDQPQHF. Looking up the rest from reference TRBV7-2 and TRBJ1-5 gives the full variable domain: GAGVSQSPSNKVTEKGKDVELRCDPISGHTALYWYRQSLGQGLEFLIYFQGNSAPDKSGLPSDRFSAERTGGSVSTLTIQRTQQEDSAVYLCASSLRGDQPQHFGDGTRLSIL.

This rearrangement joins TRBV4-3 to TRBJ2-5; TRBD2 matches 12 bases. This CDR3 is 17 amino acids long. V shed 1 base, J shed 5 bases, and the junction held 8 bases outside the gene matches. Germline CDR1 reads LGHNA; CDR2 reads YSLEER. Here the CDR3 reads CASSQAFPTSGSETQYF. CDR3 bases: TGCGCCAGCAGCCAAGCGTTCCCGACTAGCGGGAGTGAGACCCAGTACTTC.

The chain links TRBV28 to TRBJ2-5; 10 bases are shared with TRBD2. CDR1 MDHEN and CDR2 SYDVKM come from the germline V gene. CDR3 length equals 15 residues. V lost 5 bases to trimming and J lost 2 bases; unmatched junction nucleotides: 5. The CDR3 spells CASSASSGGQETQYF. The CDR3 DNA reads TGTGCCAGCAGTGCGTCTAGCGGGGGACAAGAGACCCAGTACTTC. Full variable domain (rest looked up from reference TRBV28 and TRBJ2-5): DVKVTQSSRYLVKRTGEKVFLECVQDMDHENMFWYRQDPGLGLRLIYFSYDVKMKEKGDIPEGYSVSREKKERFSLILESASTNQTSMYLCASSASSGGQETQYFGPGTRLLVL.

V is TRBV7-9 and J is TRBJ2-7, with D tentatively TRBD1 (6 bases). There are 16 residues in the CDR3. Germline V gives CDR1 SEHNR, CDR2 FQNEAQ (reference sequence). V was pared by 1 base and J by 6 bases, with 19 bases between. Here the CDR3 DNA reads TGTGCCAGCAGCTTAGAGGTAGGGGGAGTTGTAGGCGAGCAGTACTTC. Translated, it gives CASSLEVGGVVGEQYF.

The rearrangement uses TRBV3-1 (or the pseudogene TRBV3-2) and TRBJ1-1; D is undetermined. Germline V gene lookup returns CDR1 LGHDT and CDR2 YNNKEL (reference sequence). The CDR3 loop spans 14 amino acids. Trimming took 0 bases from V and 4 from J, leaving 9 bases between them. The chain's CDR3 is CASSQDRGGTEAFF. DNA of the CDR3: TGTGCCAGCAGCCAAGATCGGGGAGGCACTGAAGCTTTCTTT.

The V call is TRBV5-1, the J call TRBJ2-7; D call uncertain. Trimming took off 4 bases at V and 1 base at J, with 12 bases between the two ends. Germline lookup yields CDR1 SGHRS and CDR2 YFSETQ. This CDR3 is 14 amino acids long. The CDR3 reads CASSPLTESYEQYF. The CDR3 DNA reads TGCGCCAGCAGCCCCCTTACAGAATCCTACGAGCAGTACTTC.

This clone appeared a few times. The rearrangement joins TRBV29-1 to TRBJ2-5; 13 bases align to TRBD2. The CDR3 runs 15 residues. Germline V gene sequence: CDR1 SQVTM, CDR2 ANQGSEA. The ends lost 5 bases at V and 5 bases at J; junction bases unmatched: 8. The CDR3 loop is CSVRLAGGGVETQYF. CDR3 nucleotides: TGCAGCGTTAGACTAGCGGGAGGTGGGGTGGAGACCCAGTACTTC.

This chain connects TRBV28 to TRBJ1-1; 8 bases are a match to TRBD1. Losses at the gene ends were 6 bases for V and 3 bases for J; bases not matched to a gene: 6. The CDR3 consists of 14 residues. Germline assignment: CDR1 MDHEN and CDR2 SYDVKM. CDR3 loop: CASRDHRGDTEAFF. The CDR3 region has the DNA TGTGCCAGCAGAGATCACAGGGGGGACACTGAAGCTTTCTTT.

This chain uses TRBV28 with TRBJ2-2; the D gene is possibly TRBD2 (6 bases). Germline-derived CDR1 and CDR2 are MDHEN and SYDVKM. The V and J ends lost 3 bases and 6 bases respectively, with 11 bases between them. This CDR3 has 14 residues. This CDR3 is CASSFGSGAGELFF. In nucleotides, the CDR3 is TGTGCCAGCAGTTTTGGGTCGGGAGCCGGGGAGCTGTTTTTT.

Of note for this clone: One junction end disagrees with the germline gene, perhaps due to a read error. This chain joins TRBV18 and TRBJ2-7, with 7 bases aligning to TRBD2. Germline loops: CDR1 KGHSH, CDR2 LQKENI. The CDR3 spans 12 residues. The CDR3 sequence is CAGSQPGGEQYF. The CDR3 DNA sequence: TGTGCCGGCTCGCAACCGGGAGGCGAGCAGTACTTC.

V gene TRBV3-1 (or the pseudogene TRBV3-2) combines with J gene TRBJ1-4; 7 bases match TRBD1. The CDR3 totals 18 residues. V lost 4 bases, J lost 6 bases, and 17 bases stayed unmatched. Germline assignment: CDR1 LGHDT and CDR2 YNNKEL (reference sequence). CDR3 protein: CASSRLNLLGQVYEKLFF. As DNA, the CDR3 is TGTGCCAGCAGCCGACTAAACCTACTCGGACAGGTTTATGAAAAACTGTTTTTT.

This clone has more than one count but fewer than ten. The V and J genes are TRBV5-1 and TRBJ2-3, with D possibly TRBD2 on 5 matching bases. Per the germline V gene, CDR1 is SGHRS and CDR2 is YFSETQ. The CDR3 extends over 15 amino acids. V lost 5 bases and J lost 2, with 15 bases in between. The CDR3 DNA reads TGCGCCAGCAGTACGCTACTAGGGAACACAGATACGCAGTATTTT. Its translation: CASSTLLGNTDTQYF.

The V and J genes are TRBV25-1 and TRBJ2-7; D ambiguous. Germline CDR1 MGHDK, CDR2 SYGVNS. Trimming stripped 6 bases from V and 2 bases from J, with 8 bases between. The CDR3 contains 12 residues. CDR3 sequence reads: CASRGNTYEQYF. CDR3 bases: TGTGCCAGCAGGGGCAATACCTACGAGCAGTACTTC.

The CDR3, as DNA: TGCGCCAGCAGCTTACGGACAGGGGGACCCGATGGCTACACCTTC. Its translation is CASSLRTGGPDGYTF. The gene calls are TRBV5-1 and TRBJ1-2, with 10 bases identical to TRBD1. V shed 2 bases and J 6 bases; nucleotides not matched to a gene: 7. CDR1 is SGHRS and CDR2 is YFSETQ in the germline V gene. The CDR3 has 15 amino acids.

The chain has TRBV5-1 and TRBJ2-1, with a possible D match to TRBD1 (5 bases). Deletions cut 1 base from V and 15 bases from J, with 20 bases between. CDR3 length: 14 amino acids. CDR1 and CDR2 from the germline V gene are SGHRS and YFSETQ. The CDR3 nucleotides are TGCGCCAGCAGCTTGCATTCAGGGCAACAGGTCCGGTTCTTC. This codes for CASSLHSGQQVRFF.

This chain joins TRBV27 and TRBJ2-2; TRBD2 might be the D (5 bases). This CDR3 contains 15 residues. The ends were cut back, 5 bases at V and 2 bases at J, with 12 bases in the middle. Germline CDR1 MNHEY, CDR2 SMNVEV (reference sequence). The CDR3 DNA reads TGTGCCAGCAGTCCGGACCTAGCCAACACCGGGGAGCTGTTTTTT. Translating gives CASSPDLANTGELFF.

The rearrangement links TRBV11-2 to TRBJ2-7; 10 nucleotides match TRBD2. The CDR3 sequence is 17 residues long. Germline values: CDR1 SGHAT, CDR2 FQNNGV. Germline trimming cut 1 base from V and 7 bases from J; bases unmatched to any gene: 13. This chain's CDR3 is CASSLALSAAGGREQYF. DNA for the CDR3: TGTGCCAGCAGCTTAGCCCTTTCGGCAGCGGGGGGGCGTGAGCAGTACTTC.

The V call is TRBV10-2, the J call TRBJ2-7; 9 bases are shared with TRBD2. The CDR3 runs 15 residues. The germline gives CDR1 WSHSY, CDR2 SAAADI. With V trimmed by 3 bases and J by 5 bases, 8 bases remained unmatched. CDR3 amino acids: CASSDGSSGNHEQYF. The DNA of the CDR3 is TGCGCCAGCAGTGATGGGTCTAGCGGGAATCACGAGCAGTACTTC.

CDR3 bases: TGTGCCAGCAGTTCAGGGTTAGCTGGCTACACCTTC. Translated: CASSSGLAGYTF. This sequence joins TRBV12-3 or TRBV12-4 and TRBJ1-2, with D possibly being TRBD1 (5 bases). The CDR3 spans 12 residues. V dropped 4 bases and J dropped 7 bases, with 10 bases sitting between them.

This clone was found a few times. J is TRBJ2-3 and V is TRBV7-9; 8 bases match TRBD2. The CDR3 runs to 18 residues. Germline CDR1 SEHNR, CDR2 FQNEAQ (reference sequence). Trimming took 1 base from V and 0 from J; bases not matched to a gene: 9. The chain's CDR3 is CASSLGSAGVSSTDTQYF. The CDR3 DNA is TGTGCCAGCAGCTTAGGATCAGCGGGAGTTTCTAGCACAGATACGCAGTATTTT.